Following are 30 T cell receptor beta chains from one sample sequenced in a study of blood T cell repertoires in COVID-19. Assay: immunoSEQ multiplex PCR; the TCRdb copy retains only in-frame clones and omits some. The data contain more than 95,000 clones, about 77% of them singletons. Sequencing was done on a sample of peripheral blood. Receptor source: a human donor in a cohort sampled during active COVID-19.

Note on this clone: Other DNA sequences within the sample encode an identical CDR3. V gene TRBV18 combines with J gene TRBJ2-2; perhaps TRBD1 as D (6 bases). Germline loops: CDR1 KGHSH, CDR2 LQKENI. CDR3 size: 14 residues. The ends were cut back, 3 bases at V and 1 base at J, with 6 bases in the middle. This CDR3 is CASSPGQNTGELFF. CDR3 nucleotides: TGTGCCAGCTCACCGGGACAGAACACCGGGGAGCTGTTTTTT.

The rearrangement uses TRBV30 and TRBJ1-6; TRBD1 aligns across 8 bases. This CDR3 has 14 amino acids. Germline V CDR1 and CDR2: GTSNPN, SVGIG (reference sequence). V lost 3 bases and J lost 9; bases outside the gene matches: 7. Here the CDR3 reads CAWRKTGEASPLHF. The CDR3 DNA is TGTGCCTGGAGAAAGACAGGGGAAGCTTCACCCCTCCACTTT. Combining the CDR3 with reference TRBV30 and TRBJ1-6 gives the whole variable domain SQTIHQWPATLVQPVGSPLSLECTVEGTSNPNLYWYRQAAGRGLQLLFYSVGIGQISSEVPQNLSASRPQDRQFILSSKKLLLSDSGFYLCAWRKTGEASPLHFGNGTRLTVT.

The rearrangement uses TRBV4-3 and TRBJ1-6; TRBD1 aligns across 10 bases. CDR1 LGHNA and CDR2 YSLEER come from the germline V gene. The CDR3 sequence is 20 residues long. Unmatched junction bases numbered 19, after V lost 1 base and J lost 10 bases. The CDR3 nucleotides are TGCGCCAGCAGCCAAGGACAGAACCGGGACAGGGGTTCAACTGACTCACCCCTCCACTTT. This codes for CASSQGQNRDRGSTDSPLHF.

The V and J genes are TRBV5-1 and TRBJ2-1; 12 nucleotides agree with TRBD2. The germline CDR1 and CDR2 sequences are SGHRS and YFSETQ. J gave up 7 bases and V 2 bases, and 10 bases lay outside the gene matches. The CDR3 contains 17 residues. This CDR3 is CASSFLAGGPSGNEQFF. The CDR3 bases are TGCGCCAGCAGCTTCCTAGCGGGAGGGCCCTCGGGTAATGAGCAGTTCTTC.

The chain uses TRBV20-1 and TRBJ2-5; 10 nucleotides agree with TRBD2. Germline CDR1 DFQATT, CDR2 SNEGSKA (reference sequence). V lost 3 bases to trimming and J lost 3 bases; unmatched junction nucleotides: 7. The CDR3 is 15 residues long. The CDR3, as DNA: TGCAGTGCTAGTGCCCCGCTAGCGGGGGAAGAGACCCAGTACTTC. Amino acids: CSASAPLAGEETQYF.

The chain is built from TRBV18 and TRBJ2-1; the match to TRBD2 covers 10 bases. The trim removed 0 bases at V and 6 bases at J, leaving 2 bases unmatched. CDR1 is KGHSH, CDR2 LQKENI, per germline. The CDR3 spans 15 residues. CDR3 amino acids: CASSPPSGRINEQFF. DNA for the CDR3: TGTGCCAGCTCACCACCTAGCGGGAGGATCAATGAGCAGTTCTTC.

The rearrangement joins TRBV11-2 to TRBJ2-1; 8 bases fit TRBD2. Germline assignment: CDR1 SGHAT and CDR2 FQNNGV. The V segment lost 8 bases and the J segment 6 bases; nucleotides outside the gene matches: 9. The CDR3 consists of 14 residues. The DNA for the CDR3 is TGTGCCAGCGTCGCGGGGGGACACCGCAATGAGCAGTTCTTC. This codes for CASVAGGHRNEQFF.

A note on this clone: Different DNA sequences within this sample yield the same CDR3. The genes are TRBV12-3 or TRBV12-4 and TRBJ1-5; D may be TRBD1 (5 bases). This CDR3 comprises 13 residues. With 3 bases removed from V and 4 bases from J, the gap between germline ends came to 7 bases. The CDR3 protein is CASSLRGNQPQHF. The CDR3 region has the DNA TGTGCCAGCAGTTTGCGGGGGAATCAGCCCCAGCATTTT.

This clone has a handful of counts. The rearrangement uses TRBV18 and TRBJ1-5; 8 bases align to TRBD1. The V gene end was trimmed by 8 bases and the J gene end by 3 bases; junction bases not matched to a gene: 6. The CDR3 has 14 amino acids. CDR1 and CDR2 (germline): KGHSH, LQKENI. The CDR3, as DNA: TGTGCCAGCGCCCGGACAGGGATCAATCAGCCCCAGCATTTT. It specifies CASARTGINQPQHF.

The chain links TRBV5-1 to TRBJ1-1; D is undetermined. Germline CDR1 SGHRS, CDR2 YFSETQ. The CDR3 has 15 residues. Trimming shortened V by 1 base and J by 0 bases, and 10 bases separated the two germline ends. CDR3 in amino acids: CASSLSGVLNTEAFF. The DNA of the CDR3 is TGCGCCAGCAGCTTGAGCGGGGTCTTGAACACTGAAGCTTTCTTT.

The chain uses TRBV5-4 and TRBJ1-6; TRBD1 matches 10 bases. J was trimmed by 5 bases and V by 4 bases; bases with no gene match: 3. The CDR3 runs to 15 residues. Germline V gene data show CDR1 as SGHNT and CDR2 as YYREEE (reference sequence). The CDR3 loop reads CASSIGTGDNSPLHF. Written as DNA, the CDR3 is TGTGCCAGCAGCATAGGGACAGGGGATAATTCACCCCTCCACTTT.

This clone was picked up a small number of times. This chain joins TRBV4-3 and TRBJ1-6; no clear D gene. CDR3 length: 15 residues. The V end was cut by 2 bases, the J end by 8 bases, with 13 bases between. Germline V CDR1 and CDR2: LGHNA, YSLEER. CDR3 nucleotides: TGCGCCAGCAGCCAATATTACTATCTCCATTCACCCCTCCACTTT. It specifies CASSQYYYLHSPLHF.

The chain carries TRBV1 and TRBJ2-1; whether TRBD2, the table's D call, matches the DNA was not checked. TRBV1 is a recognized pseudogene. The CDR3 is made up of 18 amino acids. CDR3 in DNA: TGCACCAGCAGCCAAGGGATTTTACTAGCGGGGGGGCCGTATGAGCAGTTCTTC. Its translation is CTSSQGILLAGGPYEQFF.

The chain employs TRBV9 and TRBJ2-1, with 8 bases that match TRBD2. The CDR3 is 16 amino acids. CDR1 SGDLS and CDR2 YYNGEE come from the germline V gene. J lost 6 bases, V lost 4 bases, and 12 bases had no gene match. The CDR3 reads CASSPRSSGVANEQFF. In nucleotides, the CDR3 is TGTGCCAGCAGCCCCCGAAGTAGCGGGGTTGCCAATGAGCAGTTCTTC. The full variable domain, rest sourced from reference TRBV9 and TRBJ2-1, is DSGVTQTPKHLITATGQRVTLRCSPRSGDLSVYWYQQSLDQGLQFLIQYYNGEERAKGNILERFSAQQFPDLHSELNLSSLELGDSALYFCASSPRSSGVANEQFFGPGTRLTVL.

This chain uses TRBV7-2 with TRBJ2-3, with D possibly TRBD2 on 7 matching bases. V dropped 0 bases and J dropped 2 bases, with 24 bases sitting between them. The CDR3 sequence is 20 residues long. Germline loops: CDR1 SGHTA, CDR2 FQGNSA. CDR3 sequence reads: CASSLAPGGGSGTTTDTQYF. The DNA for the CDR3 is TGTGCCAGCAGCTTAGCTCCCGGGGGAGGGAGCGGGACAACCACAGATACGCAGTATTTT.

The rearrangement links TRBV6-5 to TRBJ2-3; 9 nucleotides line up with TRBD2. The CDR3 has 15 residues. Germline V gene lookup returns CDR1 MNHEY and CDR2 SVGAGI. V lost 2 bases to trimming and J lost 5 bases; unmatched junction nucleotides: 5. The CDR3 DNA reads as TGTGCCAGCAGTTACGCGGGAGGGGAAGGAGATACGCAGTATTTT. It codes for CASSYAGGEGDTQYF.

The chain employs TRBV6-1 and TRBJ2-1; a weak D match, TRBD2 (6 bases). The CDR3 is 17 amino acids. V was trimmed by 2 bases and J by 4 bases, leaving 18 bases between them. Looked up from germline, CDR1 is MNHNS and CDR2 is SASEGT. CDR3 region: CASSESRTTVLYNEQFF. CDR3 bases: TGTGCCAGCAGTGAAAGCAGGACTACCGTTCTTTACAATGAGCAGTTCTTC.

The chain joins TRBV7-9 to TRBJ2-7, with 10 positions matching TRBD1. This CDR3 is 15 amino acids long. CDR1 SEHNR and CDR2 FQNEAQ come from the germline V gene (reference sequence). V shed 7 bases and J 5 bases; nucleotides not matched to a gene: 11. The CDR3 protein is CASTPGQGSRNEQYF. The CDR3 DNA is TGTGCCAGCACACCGGGACAGGGGTCCCGGAACGAGCAGTACTTC. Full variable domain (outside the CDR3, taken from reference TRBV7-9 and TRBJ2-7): DTGVSQNPRHKITKRGQNVTFRCDPISEHNRLYWYRQTLGQGPEFLTYFQNEAQLEKSRLLSDRFSAERPKGSFSTLEIQRTEQGDSAMYLCASTPGQGSRNEQYFGPGTRLTVT.

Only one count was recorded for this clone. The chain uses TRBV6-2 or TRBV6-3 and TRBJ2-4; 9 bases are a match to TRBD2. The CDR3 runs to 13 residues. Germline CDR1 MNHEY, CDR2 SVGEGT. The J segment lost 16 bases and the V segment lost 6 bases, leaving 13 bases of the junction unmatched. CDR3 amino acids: CASSRPAGGVRYF. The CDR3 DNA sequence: TGTGCCAGCAGCCGTCCCGCGGGGGGGGTAAGATACTTC.

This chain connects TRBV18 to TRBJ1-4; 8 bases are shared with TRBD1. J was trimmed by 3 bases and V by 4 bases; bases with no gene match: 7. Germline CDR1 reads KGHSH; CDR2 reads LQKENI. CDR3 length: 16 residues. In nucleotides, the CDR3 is TGTGCCAGCTCACGAGACAGGGGTAGGCCTAATGAAAAACTGTTTTTT. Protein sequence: CASSRDRGRPNEKLFF.

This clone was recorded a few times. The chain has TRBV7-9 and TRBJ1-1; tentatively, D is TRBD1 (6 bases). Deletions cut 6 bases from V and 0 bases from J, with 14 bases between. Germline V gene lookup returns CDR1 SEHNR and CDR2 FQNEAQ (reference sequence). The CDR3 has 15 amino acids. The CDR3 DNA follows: TGTGCCAGCAGTCCCCACAGGGTCATGAACACTGAAGCTTTCTTT. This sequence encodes CASSPHRVMNTEAFF.

In DNA, the CDR3 is TGTGCCAGCAGCTTAACTGGGGCGGTCAATGAGCAGTTCTTC. It encodes CASSLTGAVNEQFF. The rearrangement joins TRBV7-3 to TRBJ2-1; D is perhaps TRBD1 (5 bases). Trimming stripped 0 bases from V and 6 bases from J, with 9 bases between. The CDR3 length is 14 residues. Germline V gene lookup returns CDR1 SGHTA and CDR2 FQGTGA.

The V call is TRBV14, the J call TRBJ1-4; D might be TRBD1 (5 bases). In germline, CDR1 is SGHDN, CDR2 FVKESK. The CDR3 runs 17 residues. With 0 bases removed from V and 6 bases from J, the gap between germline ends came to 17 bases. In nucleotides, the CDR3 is TGTGCCAGCAGCCAAGAACCTCGTGGGACTTGGGATGAAAAACTGTTTTTT. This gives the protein CASSQEPRGTWDEKLFF.

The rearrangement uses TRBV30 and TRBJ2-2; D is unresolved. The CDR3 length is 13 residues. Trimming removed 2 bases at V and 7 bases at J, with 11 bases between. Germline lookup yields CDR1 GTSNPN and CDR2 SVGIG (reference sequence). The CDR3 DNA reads TGTGCCTGGAGTCTGCAGAAAATCGGGGAGCTGTTTTTT. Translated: CAWSLQKIGELFF.

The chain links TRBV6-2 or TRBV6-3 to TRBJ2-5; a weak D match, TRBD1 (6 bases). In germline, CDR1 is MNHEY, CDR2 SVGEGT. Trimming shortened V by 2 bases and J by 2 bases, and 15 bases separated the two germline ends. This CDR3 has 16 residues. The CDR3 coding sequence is TGTGCCAGCAGTTACGACTCCTCGAGGGGGCAAGAGACCCAGTACTTC. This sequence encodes CASSYDSSRGQETQYF.

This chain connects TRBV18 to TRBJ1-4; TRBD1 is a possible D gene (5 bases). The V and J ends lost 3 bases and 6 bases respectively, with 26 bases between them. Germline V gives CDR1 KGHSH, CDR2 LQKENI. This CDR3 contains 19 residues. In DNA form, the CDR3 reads TGTGCCAGCTCACCCTTTGCTCGGGTTGGGCCCGCGGGGGATGAAAAACTGTTTTTT. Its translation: CASSPFARVGPAGDEKLFF.

The CDR3 loop reads CASSLFPGVRGYTF. CDR3 bases: TGTGCCAGCAGCTTGTTTCCGGGGGTAAGGGGCTACACCTTC. The chain combines TRBV5-6 with TRBJ1-2; D is possibly TRBD1 (5 bases). The V gene's germline CDR1 is SGHDT and CDR2 YYEEEE. The V and J ends lost 1 base and 8 bases respectively, with 15 bases between them. The CDR3 totals 14 residues.

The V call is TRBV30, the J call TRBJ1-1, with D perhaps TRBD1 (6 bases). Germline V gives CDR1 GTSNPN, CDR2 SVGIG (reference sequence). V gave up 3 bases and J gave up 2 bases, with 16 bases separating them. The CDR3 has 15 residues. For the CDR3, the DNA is TGTGCCTGGAGAGATAGAGGGACACCTAACACTGAAGCTTTCTTT. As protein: CAWRDRGTPNTEAFF.

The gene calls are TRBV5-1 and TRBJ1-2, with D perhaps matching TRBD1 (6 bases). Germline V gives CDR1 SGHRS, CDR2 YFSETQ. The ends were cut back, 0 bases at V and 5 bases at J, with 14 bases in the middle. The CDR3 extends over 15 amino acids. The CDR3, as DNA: TGCGCCAGCAGCTTGGATGGGGGCACTTCTTATGGCTACACCTTC. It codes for CASSLDGGTSYGYTF.

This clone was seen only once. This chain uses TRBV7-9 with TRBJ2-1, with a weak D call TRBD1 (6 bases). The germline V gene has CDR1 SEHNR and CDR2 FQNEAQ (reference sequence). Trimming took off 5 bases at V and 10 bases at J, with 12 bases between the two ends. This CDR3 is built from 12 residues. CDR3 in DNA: TGTGCCAGCAGCCCACAGGGTTGGGAGCAGTTCTTC. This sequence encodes CASSPQGWEQFF.